What follows are 15 T cell receptor beta chains derived from one specimen sequenced in a study of OX40 agonist ivuxolimab in advanced cancers. Profiling relied on immunoSEQ multiplex PCR, and the TCRdb table lists in-frame clones only, not all of them. There are fewer than 65,000 clones in the sample; about 90% occur only once, and around 0.37% lies in the top ten. Sample: CD4+ or CD8+ T cells sorted from blood, taken in a trial of the OX40 agonist ivuxolimab. The receptors stem from an adult with an advanced solid tumor such as melanoma, head and neck, liver or kidney cancer.

This clone is classed as medium-sized. The J gene is TRBJ1-2, the V gene TRBV7-9; no firm D call. The CDR3 is made up of 14 amino acids. Germline V gene sequence: CDR1 SEHNR, CDR2 FQNEAQ (reference sequence). V was trimmed by 1 base and J by 7 bases, leaving 13 bases between them. For the CDR3, the DNA is TGTGCCAGCAGCTTAGAGGCGGGGAACAGTGGCTACACCTTC. This codes for CASSLEAGNSGYTF.

The chain carries TRBV11-2 and TRBJ1-2; possibly TRBD1 for D (5 bases). The germline gives CDR1 SGHAT, CDR2 FQNNGV. V gave up 1 base and J gave up 3 bases, with 15 bases separating them. The CDR3 runs 16 residues. The CDR3 nucleotides are TGTGCCAGCAGCTTAGGCCTCTGGGGCTCGGACTATGGCTACACCTTC. Its protein product is CASSLGLWGSDYGYTF.

The chain employs TRBV6-1 and TRBJ2-7, with 10 bases lining up with TRBD1. The J segment lost 6 bases and the V segment lost 9 bases, leaving 8 bases of the junction unmatched. Germline V gene sequence: CDR1 MNHNS, CDR2 SASEGT. The CDR3 has 13 residues. CDR3 protein: CASGRDRGGEQYF. CDR3 sequence (DNA): TGTGCCAGTGGACGGGACAGGGGAGGCGAGCAGTACTTC.

The rearrangement links TRBV30 to TRBJ2-7; D unresolved. Germline CDR1 reads GTSNPN; CDR2 reads SVGIG (reference sequence). The CDR3 extends over 11 amino acids. CDR3: CASRGVYEQYF. As DNA, the CDR3 is TGTGCTTCAAGAGGCGTCTACGAGCAGTACTTC.

The chain carries TRBV7-5 and TRBJ2-5; the table's D call TRBD1 went unverified against the DNA. TRBV7-5 is labeled a pseudogene. The length of the CDR3 is 18 residues. The CDR3: CARSITPPGQGDQETQYF. CDR3 coding DNA: TGTGCCAGAAGCATTACCCCGCCGGGACAGGGGGACCAAGAGACCCAGTACTTC.

This clone was picked up one time. This chain links TRBV5-1 with TRBJ1-1, with TRBD1 as a possible D gene (6 bases). Trimming removed 1 base from V and 4 bases from J, with 17 bases in between. The CDR3 contains 16 residues. Germline CDR1 reads SGHRS; CDR2 reads YFSETQ. CDR3 region: CASSLPGGAGVTEAFF. Written as DNA, the CDR3 is TGCGCCAGCAGCTTGCCGGGGGGCGCGGGAGTCACTGAAGCTTTCTTT.

The chain has TRBV10-3 and TRBJ2-2, with D perhaps TRBD2 (7 bases). The ends were cut back, 6 bases at V and 7 bases at J, with 15 bases in the middle. CDR3 length equals 14 residues. CDR1 is ENHRY and CDR2 is SYGVKD in the germline V gene. CDR3 residues: CAIRVHREGGELFF. The CDR3, as DNA: TGTGCCATCAGGGTACACAGGGAGGGCGGGGAGCTGTTTTTT.

The chain is built from TRBV5-4 and TRBJ1-1; D ambiguous. The CDR3 covers 15 residues. Germline CDR1 reads SGHNT; CDR2 reads YYREEE (reference sequence). V dropped 4 bases and J dropped 0 bases, with 13 bases sitting between them. In DNA, the CDR3 is TGTGCCAGCAGCCCCCTACAGAGACTGAACACTGAAGCTTTCTTT. Protein sequence: CASSPLQRLNTEAFF.

This sequence joins TRBV5-4 and TRBJ2-3; the D gene could be TRBD1 or TRBD2 (6 bases each). The germline CDR1 and CDR2 sequences are SGHNT and YYREEE (reference sequence). The V end was cut by 2 bases, the J end by 4 bases, with 14 bases between. The CDR3 is 15 amino acids. The chain's CDR3 is CASSLKNREADTQYF. DNA of the CDR3: TGTGCCAGCAGCTTAAAAAACAGGGAGGCAGATACGCAGTATTTT.

The genes are TRBV7-2 and TRBJ2-3; 9 bases are a match to TRBD2. CDR1 and CDR2 (germline): SGHTA, FQGNSA. The CDR3 sequence is 17 residues long. V shed 5 bases, J shed 3 bases, and the junction held 12 bases outside the gene matches. CDR3 protein: CASSPRGSGGWTDTQYF. CDR3 bases: TGTGCCAGCAGCCCCCGGGGGAGCGGGGGGTGGACAGATACGCAGTATTTT.

The chain employs TRBV11-2 and TRBJ2-5, with 10 nucleotides matching TRBD2. CDR1 is SGHAT, CDR2 FQNNGV, per germline. The length of the CDR3 is 18 residues. V lost 5 bases to trimming and J lost 0 bases; unmatched junction nucleotides: 12. CDR3 residues: CASSPAWVSGGYQETQYF. The CDR3 region has the DNA TGTGCCAGCAGCCCCGCTTGGGTTAGCGGGGGGTACCAAGAGACCCAGTACTTC.

The rearrangement joins TRBV5-6 to TRBJ2-3; D is unresolved. The CDR3 has 14 amino acids. In germline, CDR1 is SGHDT, CDR2 YYEEEE. The V gene lost 0 bases and the J gene lost 2 bases, with 7 bases spanning the gap. CDR3 loop: CASSLAASTDTQYF. CDR3 DNA: TGTGCCAGCAGCTTGGCCGCGTCCACAGATACGCAGTATTTT. Based on the CDR3 plus reference TRBV5-6 and TRBJ2-3, the full variable domain is DAGVTQSPTHLIKTRGQQVTLRCSPKSGHDTVSWYQQALGQGPQFIFQYYEEEERQRGNFPDRFSGHQFPNYSSELNVNALLLGDSALYLCASSLAASTDTQYFGPGTRLTVL.

The chain has TRBV7-9 and TRBJ1-5, with 8 bases aligning to TRBD1. This CDR3 is 16 amino acids long. CDR1 and CDR2 from the germline V gene are SEHNR and FQNEAQ (reference sequence). Trimming cost V 2 bases and J 4 bases; bases outside gene matches: 7. CDR3 sequence: CASSLHGDRRNQPQHF. In nucleotides, the CDR3 is TGTGCCAGCAGCTTACACGGGGACAGGAGAAATCAGCCCCAGCATTTT.

The chain recombines TRBV27 with TRBJ1-6; D may be TRBD1 (5 bases). V lost 5 bases and J lost 3, with 14 bases in between. The CDR3 is 16 amino acids. The V gene's germline CDR1 is MNHEY and CDR2 SMNVEV (reference sequence). The CDR3 loop reads CASSPFPGSYNSPLHF. The CDR3 region has the DNA TGTGCCAGCAGTCCCTTCCCAGGGAGCTATAATTCACCCCTCCACTTT.

This chain links TRBV7-2 with TRBJ2-5; 8 nucleotides match TRBD1. J gave up 5 bases and V 6 bases, and 5 bases lay outside the gene matches. CDR1 is SGHTA and CDR2 is FQGNSA in the germline V gene. The CDR3 extends over 13 amino acids. The CDR3 DNA is TGTGCCAGCAGTTACAGGGGGTTGGAGACCCAGTACTTC. Translation: CASSYRGLETQYF.